This T cell receptor beta chain was obtained from a study of tumor-infiltrating lymphocytes in primary liver carcinoma. The overall study: Stage T1-T3 N0M0 tumors spanned about 4.2 to 11 cm.

Total RNA (approximately 500 ng) served as template for TCR beta cDNA synthesis primed by a constant-region primer. Each TCR beta library was derived from three nested multiplex PCR rounds that employed slightly modified ARM-PCR. Researchers ran the first two PCR rounds for roughly 10 cycles each with TRBV1-TRBV30 forward primers and a C-beta reverse primer. TCRdb reprocessed the multiplex PCR reads with MiXCR, giving one entry per CDR3 protein. The table records approximately 300,000 distinct CDR3 sequences, approximately 65% of them present only once. The germline gives CDR1 SGHAT, CDR2 FQNNGV. This CDR3 is 14 amino acids long. V shed 5 bases and J shed 4 bases, with 14 bases lying between them. Researchers drew blood RNA from unsorted whole blood and extracted germline DNA as well. Chronic HBV infection affected patients, none of whom had received treatment.

Input material: peripheral blood. This chain uses TRBV11-2 with TRBJ1-2, with D perhaps matching TRBD1 (5 bases). The TCR originated in a man between 35 and 55 years old with primary liver carcinoma and hepatitis B virus infection. The CDR3 region has the DNA TGTGCCAGCAGCCCTTGGCAGGGACCCTATGGCTACACCTTC. Encoded protein: CASSPWQGPYGYTF.